Following are 10 T cell receptor beta chains from one sample sequenced in a study of blood T cell repertoires in COVID-19. Profiling relied on immunoSEQ multiplex PCR, and the TCRdb table lists in-frame clones only, not all of them. The sample holds around 200,000 clones, around nine tenths seen once. The sequenced material came from PBMCs or T cells enriched from blood (not recorded which). The receptors here all came from a woman aged 18-30 years who had recovered from COVID-19.

The chain uses TRBV30 and TRBJ2-2; D is possibly TRBD1 (5 bases). The ends were cut back, 1 base at V and 1 base at J, with 7 bases in the middle. This CDR3 has 14 amino acids. In germline, CDR1 is GTSNPN, CDR2 SVGIG (reference sequence). CDR3 sequence reads: CAWSEGVNTGELFF. The DNA of the CDR3 is TGTGCCTGGAGTGAAGGGGTGAACACCGGGGAGCTGTTTTTT.

The chain has TRBV2 and TRBJ2-1; 7 nucleotides match TRBD2. V was clipped by 4 bases and J by 8 bases; unmatched bases: 5. This CDR3 comprises 13 residues. Germline assignment: CDR1 SNHLY and CDR2 FYNNEI. The CDR3 sequence: CASSGTSFDEQFF. CDR3 sequence (DNA): TGTGCCAGCAGTGGGACTAGTTTTGATGAGCAGTTCTTC.

This clone was counted only a few times. The V call is TRBV10-3, the J call TRBJ2-1; 9 bases align to TRBD2. This CDR3 is 14 amino acids long. Germline CDR1 and CDR2: ENHRY and SYGVKD. J gave up 10 bases and V 1 base, and 5 bases lay outside the gene matches. In DNA form, the CDR3 reads TGTGCCATCAGTGAGTGGCGGGAGGGAGGAGAGCAGTTCTTC. Translating gives CAISEWREGGEQFF.

V and J are TRBV7-9 and TRBJ2-3; 8 bases match TRBD1. V lost 3 bases, J lost 5 bases, and 7 bases stayed unmatched. The CDR3 runs 15 residues. CDR1 and CDR2 from the germline V gene are SEHNR and FQNEAQ (reference sequence). This chain's CDR3 is CASSFGQGYIDTQYF. The CDR3 region has the DNA TGTGCCAGCAGCTTCGGACAGGGTTACATAGATACGCAGTATTTT.

This chain joins TRBV11-2 and TRBJ2-7, with 10 bases identical to TRBD2. CDR1 is SGHAT, CDR2 FQNNGV, per germline. The CDR3 length is 18 residues. V lost 2 bases, J lost 4 bases, and 14 bases stayed unmatched. CDR3 in amino acids: CASSLSGAAGLAIYEQYF. The CDR3 region has the DNA TGTGCCAGCAGCTTATCGGGTGCAGCGGGACTAGCGATTTACGAGCAGTACTTC.

This chain uses TRBV19 with TRBJ2-7; D might be TRBD1 (5 bases). Trimming stripped 0 bases from V and 4 bases from J, with 16 bases between. Germline values: CDR1 LNHDA, CDR2 SQIVND (reference sequence). The CDR3 length is 16 residues. This chain's CDR3 is CASSIDATPQGYEQYF. As DNA, the CDR3 is TGTGCCAGTAGTATAGATGCGACCCCCCAGGGTTACGAGCAGTACTTC.

The CDR3 loop is CASSFGGASETQYF. CDR3 coding DNA: TGTGCCAGCAGTTTTGGAGGGGCATCGGAGACCCAGTACTTC. The chain links TRBV27 to TRBJ2-5; tentative D call: TRBD2 (6 bases). The CDR3 length is 14 residues. The V and J ends lost 3 bases and 5 bases respectively, with 13 bases between them. Germline assignment: CDR1 MNHEY and CDR2 SMNVEV (reference sequence).

The rearrangement links TRBV7-8 to TRBJ2-5; possible D gene TRBD1, 7 bases. The CDR3 consists of 14 residues. Between the trimmed V and J ends, which lost 6 bases and 1 base, there was a span of 12 bases. Germline loops: CDR1 SGHVS, CDR2 FQNEAQ. CDR3 bases: TGTGCCAGCAGTCGGGGGACAGTCCAAGAGACCCAGTACTTC. It codes for CASSRGTVQETQYF.

The chain is built from TRBV2 and TRBJ2-2; D is undetermined. Germline assignment: CDR1 SNHLY and CDR2 FYNNEI. Trimming removed 3 bases from V and 5 bases from J, with 13 bases in between. There are 15 residues in the CDR3. In DNA form, the CDR3 reads TGTGCCAGCAGTGAGGAGTTGCGTGGAACCGGGGAGCTGTTTTTT. It specifies CASSEELRGTGELFF.

This sequence joins TRBV18 and TRBJ2-5; 12 bases agree with TRBD2. CDR3 length equals 18 residues. The V gene end was trimmed by 3 bases and the J gene end by 4 bases; junction bases not matched to a gene: 12. Germline V gene sequence: CDR1 KGHSH, CDR2 LQKENI. The CDR3 spells CASSPRGLAGGRGETQYF. Written as DNA, the CDR3 is TGTGCCAGCTCACCTCGGGGCCTAGCGGGAGGGAGAGGAGAGACCCAGTACTTC.